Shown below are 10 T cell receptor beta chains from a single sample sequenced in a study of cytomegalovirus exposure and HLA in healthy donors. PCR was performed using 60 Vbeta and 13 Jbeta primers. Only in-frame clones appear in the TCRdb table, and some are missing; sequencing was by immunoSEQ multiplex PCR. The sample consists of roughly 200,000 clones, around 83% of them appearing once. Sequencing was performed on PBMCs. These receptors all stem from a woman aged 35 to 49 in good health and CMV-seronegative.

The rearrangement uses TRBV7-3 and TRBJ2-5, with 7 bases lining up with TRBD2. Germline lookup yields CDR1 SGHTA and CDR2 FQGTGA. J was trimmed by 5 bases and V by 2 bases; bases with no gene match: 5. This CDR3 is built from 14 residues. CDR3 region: CASSLAGVGETQYF. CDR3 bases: TGTGCCAGCAGCTTAGCGGGAGTCGGGGAGACCCAGTACTTC. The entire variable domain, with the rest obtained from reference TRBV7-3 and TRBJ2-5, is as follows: GAGVSQTPSNKVTEKGKYVELRCDPISGHTALYWYRQSLGQGPEFLIYFQGTGAADDSGLPNDRFFAVRPEGSVSTLKIQRTERGDSAVYLCASSLAGVGETQYFGPGTRLLVL.

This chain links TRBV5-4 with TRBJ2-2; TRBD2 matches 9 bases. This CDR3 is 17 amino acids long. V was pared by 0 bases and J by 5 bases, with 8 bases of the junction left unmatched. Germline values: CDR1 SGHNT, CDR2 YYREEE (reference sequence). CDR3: CASSLAKLAGETGELFF. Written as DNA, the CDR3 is TGTGCCAGCAGCTTGGCCAAACTAGCGGGCGAAACCGGGGAGCTGTTTTTT.

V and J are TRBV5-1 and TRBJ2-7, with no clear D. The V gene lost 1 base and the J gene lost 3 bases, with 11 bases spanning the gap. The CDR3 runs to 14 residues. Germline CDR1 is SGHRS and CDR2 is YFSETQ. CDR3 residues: CASSLSSQVYEQYF. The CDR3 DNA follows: TGCGCCAGCAGCTTGAGCTCTCAGGTCTACGAGCAGTACTTC.

The CDR3 DNA reads TGTGCCAGCTCTGGACTAGCGGGAGGGGTTCGAGATGAGCAGTTCTTC. As protein: CASSGLAGGVRDEQFF. V gene TRBV18 combines with J gene TRBJ2-1; 15 bases match TRBD2. This CDR3 comprises 16 residues. V lost 6 bases to trimming and J lost 8 bases; unmatched junction nucleotides: 8. From germline, CDR1 is KGHSH and CDR2 LQKENI.

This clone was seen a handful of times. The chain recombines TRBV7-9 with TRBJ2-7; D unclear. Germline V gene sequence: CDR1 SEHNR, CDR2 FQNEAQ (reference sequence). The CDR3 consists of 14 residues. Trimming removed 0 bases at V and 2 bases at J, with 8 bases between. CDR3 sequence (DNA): TGTGCCAGCAGCTTAGCTTACTTAGCCTACGAGCAGTACTTC. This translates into CASSLAYLAYEQYF. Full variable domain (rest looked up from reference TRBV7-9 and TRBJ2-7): DTGVSQNPRHKITKRGQNVTFRCDPISEHNRLYWYRQTLGQGPEFLTYFQNEAQLEKSRLLSDRFSAERPKGSFSTLEIQRTEQGDSAMYLCASSLAYLAYEQYFGPGTRLTVT.

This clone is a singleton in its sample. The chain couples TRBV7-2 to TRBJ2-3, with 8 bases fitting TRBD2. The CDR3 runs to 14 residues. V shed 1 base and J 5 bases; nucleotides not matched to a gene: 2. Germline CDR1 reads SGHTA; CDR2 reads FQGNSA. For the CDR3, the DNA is TGTGCCAGCAGCTTAGGGGCGGGAGGAGATACGCAGTATTTT. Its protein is CASSLGAGGDTQYF.

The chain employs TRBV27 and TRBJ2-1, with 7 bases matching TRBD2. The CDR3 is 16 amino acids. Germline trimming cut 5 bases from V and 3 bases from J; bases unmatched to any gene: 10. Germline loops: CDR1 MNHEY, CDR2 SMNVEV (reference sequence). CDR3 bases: TGTGCCAGCAGTCCTTTTTCGGGGAGGGTCTACAATGAGCAGTTCTTC. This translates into CASSPFSGRVYNEQFF.

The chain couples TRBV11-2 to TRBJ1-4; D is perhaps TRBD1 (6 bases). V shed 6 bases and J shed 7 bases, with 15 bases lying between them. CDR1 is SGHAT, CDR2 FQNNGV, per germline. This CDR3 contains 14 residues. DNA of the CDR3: TGTGCCAGCAGGGACCGCCAGGGGCTTGAAAAACTGTTTTTT. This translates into CASRDRQGLEKLFF.

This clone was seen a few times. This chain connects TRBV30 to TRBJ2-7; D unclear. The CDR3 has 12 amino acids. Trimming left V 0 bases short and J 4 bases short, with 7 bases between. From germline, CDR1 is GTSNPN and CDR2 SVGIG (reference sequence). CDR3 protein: CAWSVARYEQYF. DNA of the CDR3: TGTGCCTGGAGTGTAGCCCGTTACGAGCAGTACTTC.

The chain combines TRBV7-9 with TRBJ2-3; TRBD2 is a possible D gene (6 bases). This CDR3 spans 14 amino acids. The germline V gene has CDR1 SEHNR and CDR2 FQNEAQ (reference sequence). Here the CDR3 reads CAVSPEGYTDTQYF. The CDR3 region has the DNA TGTGCAGTCTCGCCGGAGGGCTACACAGATACGCAGTATTTT.